Each of the 16 T cell receptor beta chains below was sequenced from the same sample in a study of blood T cell repertoires in COVID-19. The table came from immunoSEQ multiplex PCR; TCRdb's copy has only in-frame clones and leaves some out. The sample carries about 300,000 clones, approximately 84% recorded once. The sequencing sample was made of peripheral blood. These receptors all come from a human donor with COVID-19, enrolled during active disease. The donor label of this sample is uncertain.

V usage is TRBV30 and J usage is TRBJ1-3; D is perhaps TRBD1 (5 bases). Germline lookup yields CDR1 GTSNPN and CDR2 SVGIG (reference sequence). V was clipped by 3 bases and J by 0 bases, with 15 bases between them. This CDR3 contains 16 residues. The CDR3 here is CAWSPPPGVSGNTIYF. The DNA for the CDR3 is TGTGCCTGGAGCCCCCCCCCGGGGGTCTCTGGAAACACCATATATTTT.

This chain connects TRBV5-5 to TRBJ2-2, with 8 nucleotides matching TRBD1. CDR1 SGHKS and CDR2 YYEKEE come from the germline V gene (reference sequence). Trimming took 3 bases from V and 4 from J; bases not matched to a gene: 5. The CDR3 runs to 15 residues. The CDR3 is CASSSGQGGTGELFF. The CDR3 nucleotides are TGTGCCAGCAGCTCAGGACAGGGAGGCACCGGGGAGCTGTTTTTT.

This rearrangement joins TRBV7-2 to TRBJ2-5, with a weak D call TRBD2 (6 bases). Germline V CDR1 and CDR2: SGHTA, FQGNSA. Trimming pared 1 base from V and 4 bases from J, leaving 16 bases between. CDR3 length equals 16 residues. The CDR3 region is CASSLGGSSGRETQYF. For the CDR3, the DNA is TGTGCCAGCAGCTTAGGTGGGTCCAGCGGGCGAGAGACCCAGTACTTC.

The chain recombines TRBV9 with TRBJ1-3; 8 positions match TRBD1. The CDR3 is 18 residues long. The V gene end was trimmed by 0 bases and the J gene end by 0 bases; junction bases not matched to a gene: 8. CDR1 and CDR2 (germline): SGDLS, YYNGEE. In DNA form, the CDR3 reads TGTGCCAGCAGCGTAGGGCCCCGCACAGGGGGCTCTGGAAACACCATATATTTT. As protein: CASSVGPRTGGSGNTIYF.

The chain combines TRBV11-3 with TRBJ2-2; 7 nucleotides line up with TRBD1. CDR3 size: 15 residues. CDR1 and CDR2 from the germline V gene are SGHNT and YENEEA. Trimming took 6 bases from V and 5 from J; bases not matched to a gene: 9. Here the CDR3 reads CASSGAGGKTGELFF. CDR3 coding DNA: TGTGCCAGCAGTGGAGCAGGGGGAAAAACCGGGGAGCTGTTTTTT.

The chain has TRBV7-3 and TRBJ2-7; 10 bases map to TRBD2. CDR1 and CDR2 from the germline V gene are SGHTA and FQGTGA. The CDR3 consists of 16 residues. The V gene end was trimmed by 0 bases and the J gene end by 6 bases; junction bases not matched to a gene: 8. CDR3 in DNA: TGTGCCAGCAGCTTAACGCCAGCGGGAGGGCCGGTCGAGCAGTACTTC. Translating gives CASSLTPAGGPVEQYF.

The gene calls are TRBV27 and TRBJ1-5; 7 nucleotides agree with TRBD1. Germline CDR1 MNHEY, CDR2 SMNVEV (reference sequence). The CDR3 spans 15 residues. The ends lost 3 bases at V and 1 base at J; junction bases unmatched: 3. Here the CDR3 reads CASSFGTASNQPQHF. CDR3 DNA sequence: TGTGCCAGCAGTTTTGGGACAGCGAGCAATCAGCCCCAGCATTTT.

J is TRBJ2-1 and V is TRBV28; TRBD2 might be the D (6 bases). CDR1 MDHEN and CDR2 SYDVKM come from the germline V gene. V lost 2 bases to trimming and J lost 0 bases, with 8 bases between them. CDR3 length equals 15 residues. CDR3 protein: CASSLGGLSYNEQFF. CDR3 sequence (DNA): TGTGCCAGCAGTTTAGGGGGACTCTCCTACAATGAGCAGTTCTTC. Full variable domain (missing parts from reference TRBV28 and TRBJ2-1): DVKVTQSSRYLVKRTGEKVFLECVQDMDHENMFWYRQDPGLGLRLIYFSYDVKMKEKGDIPEGYSVSREKKERFSLILESASTNQTSMYLCASSLGGLSYNEQFFGPGTRLTVL.

This sequence joins TRBV28 and TRBJ2-7, with D perhaps matching TRBD1 (6 bases). CDR1 and CDR2 (germline): MDHEN, SYDVKM. The V and J ends lost 5 bases and 3 bases respectively, with 14 bases between them. The CDR3 extends over 14 amino acids. The CDR3 protein is CASSPRQVVYEQYF. CDR3 in DNA: TGTGCCAGCAGTCCGCGACAGGTGGTCTACGAGCAGTACTTC.

The chain carries TRBV18 and TRBJ2-5; TRBD1 matches at 7 bases. The CDR3 has 15 residues. The germline CDR1 and CDR2 sequences are KGHSH and LQKENI. V was clipped by 4 bases and J by 2 bases; unmatched bases: 7. The CDR3 nucleotides read TGTGCCAGCTCACTCCACCCGGGACAGCAAGAGACCCAGTACTTC. This translates into CASSLHPGQQETQYF.

This clone has only a few counts. The CDR3 is CASSYTFGTEAFF. The CDR3 DNA sequence: TGTGCCAGCAGTTATACCTTCGGCACTGAAGCTTTCTTT. The chain carries TRBV27 and TRBJ1-1; no clear D gene. From germline, CDR1 is MNHEY and CDR2 SMNVEV (reference sequence). The CDR3 has 13 residues. V lost 4 bases, J lost 4 bases, and 10 bases lay in between.

This clone was detected many times. The chain carries TRBV5-4 and TRBJ2-7; D possibly corresponds to TRBD1 (6 bases). Trimming cost V 4 bases and J 2 bases, with 13 bases left between them. CDR1 is SGHNT and CDR2 is YYREEE in the germline V gene (reference sequence). This CDR3 has 14 amino acids. DNA of the CDR3: TGTGCCAGCAGCCCGGACCAGGGGACCTACGAGCAGTACTTC. Translated, it gives CASSPDQGTYEQYF.

V gene TRBV28 combines with J gene TRBJ1-1; TRBD1 is a possible D gene (5 bases). Germline values: CDR1 MDHEN, CDR2 SYDVKM. This CDR3 comprises 14 residues. V was pared by 8 bases and J by 3 bases, with 16 bases between. The CDR3 region has the DNA TGTGCCAGCTGGCGGGACCCTGGGGACACTGAAGCTTTCTTT. Translation gives CASWRDPGDTEAFF.

The J gene is TRBJ2-7, the V gene TRBV7-8, with 7 bases that match TRBD2. Germline V CDR1 and CDR2: SGHVS, FQNEAQ. J lost 2 bases, V lost 2 bases, and 3 bases had no gene match. This CDR3 contains 14 residues. CDR3: CASSLREGAYEQYF. The CDR3 nucleotides are TGTGCCAGCAGCTTAAGGGAGGGCGCCTACGAGCAGTACTTC. Variable domain in full (rest from reference TRBV7-8 and TRBJ2-7): GAGVSQSPRYKVAKRGQDVALRCDPISGHVSLFWYQQALGQGPEFLTYFQNEAQLDKSGLPSDRFFAERPEGSVSTLKIQRTQQEDSAVYLCASSLREGAYEQYFGPGTRLTVT.

The rearrangement joins TRBV19 to TRBJ2-2, with a possible D match to TRBD2 (5 bases). The germline V and J ends were trimmed by 7 bases and 1 base, with 10 bases remaining between them. The V gene's germline CDR1 is LNHDA and CDR2 SQIVND (reference sequence). The CDR3 loop spans 14 amino acids. For the CDR3, the DNA is TGTGCCAGTAATCTAGGAGGGAACACCGGGGAGCTGTTTTTT. Its protein product is CASNLGGNTGELFF.

This clone came up once. The chain combines TRBV9 with TRBJ2-1; D unresolved. CDR3 size: 17 residues. The V end lost 0 bases, the J end lost 0 bases, and 13 bases lay between the germline ends. The germline V gene encodes CDR1 SGDLS and CDR2 YYNGEE. CDR3 nucleotide sequence: TGTGCCAGCAGCGTAGTTGGAGTGCCTAGCTCCTACAATGAGCAGTTCTTC. This encodes CASSVVGVPSSYNEQFF.